Below, 18 T cell receptor beta chains from the same sample are listed, as sequenced in a study of OX40 agonist ivuxolimab in advanced cancers. The repertoire was sequenced with immunoSEQ multiplex PCR; TCRdb's copy has only in-frame clones and lacks some. The profile covers 75,000 to 95,000 clones, with 90% to 95% appearing a single time and about 2.3% taken by the ten largest. The sequenced sample was CD4+ or CD8+ T cells sorted from blood, obtained in a trial of the OX40 agonist ivuxolimab. The receptor source for this set is an adult with an advanced solid tumor such as melanoma, head and neck, liver or kidney cancer.

This rearrangement joins TRBV5-1 to TRBJ1-1; tentative D call: TRBD1 (6 bases). In germline, CDR1 is SGHRS, CDR2 YFSETQ. The CDR3 spans 12 residues. V lost 3 bases to trimming and J lost 11 bases, with 14 bases between them. CDR3 sequence: CASSSTRGRAFF. Written as DNA, the CDR3 is TGCGCCAGCAGCTCCACCCGGGGGCGGGCTTTCTTT.

The chain carries TRBV10-1 and TRBJ2-3; D perhaps matches TRBD2 (5 bases). V lost 0 bases and J lost 0, with 10 bases in between. The CDR3 contains 16 residues. Germline CDR1 reads WNHNN; CDR2 reads SYGVQD (reference sequence). The CDR3 region is CASSESVARSTDTQYF. Here the CDR3 DNA reads TGCGCCAGCAGTGAGTCGGTAGCGCGAAGCACAGATACGCAGTATTTT.

The V gene is TRBV6-5, the J gene TRBJ1-5, with D possibly matching TRBD1 (5 bases). Trimming cost V 6 bases and J 7 bases, with 16 bases left between them. Germline values: CDR1 MNHEY, CDR2 SVGAGI. The CDR3 totals 14 residues. The CDR3 nucleotides are TGTGCCAGCAGGTCTTGGCGCAGGGAGCAGCCCCAGCATTTT. Encoded protein: CASRSWRREQPQHF.

The table lists this clone with a count of one. V is TRBV5-1 and J is TRBJ2-5; 14 bases match TRBD2. With 4 bases clipped from V and 4 bases from J, the junction kept 3 bases outside the gene matches. The CDR3 sequence is 15 residues long. Germline CDR1 and CDR2: SGHRS and YFSETQ. CDR3 sequence (DNA): TGCGCCAGCAGCCACGGACTAGCGGGAGGAGAGACCCAGTACTTC. Its protein is CASSHGLAGGETQYF.

This sequence joins TRBV7-9 and TRBJ2-5, with D uncertain. The J call may not be correct, given that the DNA end is closer to TRBJ2-7. Germline CDR1 SEHNR, CDR2 FQNEAQ (reference sequence). This CDR3 comprises 14 residues. CDR3 residues: CASSFGRSVGEQYF. The CDR3 nucleotides are TGTGCCAGCAGCTTTGGAAGGTCGGTAGGCGAGCAGTACTTC.

The chain is built from TRBV27 and TRBJ1-1; D is unresolved. V was trimmed by 3 bases and J by 0 bases, leaving 8 bases between them. The CDR3 has 14 residues. Germline CDR1 is MNHEY and CDR2 is SMNVEV (reference sequence). The CDR3 spells CASSFVGLNTEAFF. As DNA, the CDR3 is TGTGCCAGCAGTTTTGTTGGGTTGAACACTGAAGCTTTCTTT.

This chain connects TRBV14 to TRBJ2-2, with a weak D call TRBD2 (6 bases). This CDR3 has 15 amino acids. The germline V gene encodes CDR1 SGHDN and CDR2 FVKESK. V lost 1 base and J lost 5, with 11 bases in between. CDR3 sequence (DNA): TGTGCCAGCAGCCAAGTTCCTGCGGGGACCGGGGAGCTGTTTTTT. Residues: CASSQVPAGTGELFF.

CDR3 sequence reads: CASSEGGHGYTF. CDR3 nucleotide sequence: TGTGCCAGCAGTGAGGGGGGGCACGGCTACACCTTC. The chain links TRBV28 to TRBJ1-2; D is perhaps TRBD1 (6 bases). V lost 5 bases, J lost 8 bases, and 12 bases lay in between. The CDR3 sequence is 12 residues long. The germline gives CDR1 MDHEN, CDR2 SYDVKM.

This clone was detected a few times. The chain combines TRBV11-2 with TRBJ2-7, with 7 bases identical to TRBD2. From germline, CDR1 is SGHAT and CDR2 FQNNGV. The ends lost 5 bases at V and 2 bases at J; junction bases unmatched: 15. The length of the CDR3 is 17 residues. The CDR3: CASSRNRWGGRAYEQYF. CDR3 in DNA: TGTGCCAGCAGCCGAAATAGGTGGGGGGGTCGAGCCTACGAGCAGTACTTC.

CDR3 protein: CSATYNEQFF. DNA for the CDR3: TGCAGTGCTACTTACAATGAGCAGTTCTTC. The V call is TRBV20-1, the J call TRBJ2-1; D is undetermined. Per the germline V gene, CDR1 is DFQATT and CDR2 is SNEGSKA (reference sequence). Trimming took off 4 bases at V and 4 bases at J, with 2 bases between the two ends. The CDR3 loop spans 10 amino acids.

CDR3 nucleotide sequence: TGTGCCAGTAGTATCCCAGGACTAGTGTATACGCAGTATTTT. This gives the protein CASSIPGLVYTQYF. The chain combines TRBV19 with TRBJ2-3; TRBD2 matches at 7 bases. Germline V gene lookup returns CDR1 LNHDA and CDR2 SQIVND (reference sequence). V lost 3 bases to trimming and J lost 7 bases; unmatched junction nucleotides: 7. The CDR3 loop spans 14 amino acids.

The CDR3 nucleotides are TGTGCCAGCACCTCCCTCGGACAGGGAGGCGAGCAGTACTTC. Amino acids: CASTSLGQGGEQYF. This chain links TRBV6-5 with TRBJ2-7; 8 bases fit TRBD1. In germline, CDR1 is MNHEY, CDR2 SVGAGI. The CDR3 runs to 14 residues. The V and J ends lost 7 bases and 6 bases, in that order; junction bases with no gene match: 11.

This chain links TRBV2 with TRBJ2-2, with 11 bases matching TRBD2. V gave up 6 bases and J gave up 6 bases; unmatched junction bases: 9. The germline V gene encodes CDR1 SNHLY and CDR2 FYNNEI. CDR3 length: 16 residues. Here the CDR3 reads CASSVTIAGGPGELFF. CDR3 DNA: TGTGCCAGCAGCGTAACTATAGCGGGAGGGCCCGGGGAGCTGTTTTTT. The variable domain in full, completed from reference TRBV2 and TRBJ2-2, reads EPEVTQTPSHQVTQMGQEVILRCVPISNHLYFYWYRQILGQKVEFLVSFYNNEISEKSEIFDDQFSVERPDGSNFTLKIRSTKLEDSAMYFCASSVTIAGGPGELFFGEGSRLTVL.

The sample holds one count of this clone. The chain employs TRBV9 and TRBJ2-2; D unresolved. Germline V gene sequence: CDR1 SGDLS, CDR2 YYNGEE. Trimming removed 4 bases from V and 0 bases from J, with 7 bases in between. The CDR3 is 14 amino acids. The CDR3 loop is CASSPVANTGELFF. CDR3 coding DNA: TGTGCCAGCAGCCCAGTGGCGAACACCGGGGAGCTGTTTTTT.

This chain links TRBV2 with TRBJ1-5; D unresolved. Per germline, CDR1 SNHLY and CDR2 FYNNEI. Trimming left V 3 bases short and J 4 bases short, with 10 bases between. CDR3 length: 14 amino acids. The CDR3 region is CASSEGSANQPQHF. Here the CDR3 DNA reads TGTGCCAGCAGTGAGGGCAGCGCTAATCAGCCCCAGCATTTT.

The gene calls are TRBV5-8 and TRBJ2-7, with D perhaps matching TRBD2 (6 bases). Per the germline V gene, CDR1 is SGHTS and CDR2 is YDEGEE. The CDR3 totals 11 residues. Trimming removed 4 bases from V and 6 bases from J, with 8 bases in between. The CDR3 spells CASSPRGEQYF. In nucleotides, the CDR3 is TGTGCCAGCAGCCCGCGGGGCGAGCAGTACTTC.

This sequence joins TRBV27 and TRBJ1-2; 11 bases map to TRBD1. Germline V gene lookup returns CDR1 MNHEY and CDR2 SMNVEV (reference sequence). V lost 6 bases to trimming and J lost 4 bases; unmatched junction nucleotides: 4. CDR3 length: 14 amino acids. CDR3 in amino acids: CASRPGQGGYGYTF. Written as DNA, the CDR3 is TGTGCCAGCAGGCCGGGACAGGGGGGCTATGGCTACACCTTC.

As for this clone: This CDR3 is also generated by other DNA sequences in the sample. The V and J genes are TRBV18 and TRBJ2-3, with D possibly TRBD2 on 6 matching bases. V lost 0 bases and J lost 1, with 11 bases in between. The CDR3 runs 16 residues. Germline V CDR1 and CDR2: KGHSH, LQKENI. The CDR3: CASSPPEGGGTDTQYF. The CDR3 bases are TGTGCCAGCTCACCACCTGAAGGAGGGGGCACAGATACGCAGTATTTT.